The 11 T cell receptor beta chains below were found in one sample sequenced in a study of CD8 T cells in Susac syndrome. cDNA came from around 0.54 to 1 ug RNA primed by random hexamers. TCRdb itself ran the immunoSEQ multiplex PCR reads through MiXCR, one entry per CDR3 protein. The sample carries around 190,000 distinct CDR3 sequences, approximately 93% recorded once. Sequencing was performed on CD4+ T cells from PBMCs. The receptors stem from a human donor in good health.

The chain's CDR3 is CASSQGQGTGELFF. CDR3 coding DNA: TGTGCCAGCAGCCAGGGACAGGGGACCGGGGAGCTGTTTTTT. The genes are TRBV7-2 and TRBJ2-2; 10 bases align to TRBD1. CDR3 length: 14 amino acids. From germline, CDR1 is SGHTA and CDR2 FQGNSA. The junction had 2 bases not matched to a gene; V was cut back by 5 bases and J by 5 bases.

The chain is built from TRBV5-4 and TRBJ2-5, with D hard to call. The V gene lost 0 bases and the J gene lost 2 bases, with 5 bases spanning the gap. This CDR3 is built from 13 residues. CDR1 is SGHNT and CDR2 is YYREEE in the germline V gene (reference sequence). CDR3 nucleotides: TGTGCCAGCAGCTTGGACCCACAAGAGACCCAGTACTTC. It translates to CASSLDPQETQYF.

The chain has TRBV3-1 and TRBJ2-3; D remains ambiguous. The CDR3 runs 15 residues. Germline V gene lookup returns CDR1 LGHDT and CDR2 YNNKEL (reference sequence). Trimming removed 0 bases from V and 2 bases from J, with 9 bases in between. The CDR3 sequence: CASSQEIRPTDTQYF. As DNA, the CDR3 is TGTGCCAGCAGCCAAGAAATAAGACCCACAGATACGCAGTATTTT.

CDR3 in amino acids: CASSSGQGARRSNQPQHF. The CDR3 DNA follows: TGTGCCAGCAGCTCGGGACAGGGGGCGCGAAGGAGCAATCAGCCCCAGCATTTT. This chain joins TRBV11-2 and TRBJ1-5; 12 nucleotides line up with TRBD1. The CDR3 extends over 18 amino acids. V was clipped by 4 bases and J by 1 base; unmatched bases: 8. Germline V gives CDR1 SGHAT, CDR2 FQNNGV.

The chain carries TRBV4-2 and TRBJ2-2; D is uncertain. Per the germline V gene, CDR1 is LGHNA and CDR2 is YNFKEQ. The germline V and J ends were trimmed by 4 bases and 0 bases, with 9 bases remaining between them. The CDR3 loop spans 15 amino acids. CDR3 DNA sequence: TGTGCCAGCAGCCCACCAGGCCCGAACACCGGGGAGCTGTTTTTT. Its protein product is CASSPPGPNTGELFF.

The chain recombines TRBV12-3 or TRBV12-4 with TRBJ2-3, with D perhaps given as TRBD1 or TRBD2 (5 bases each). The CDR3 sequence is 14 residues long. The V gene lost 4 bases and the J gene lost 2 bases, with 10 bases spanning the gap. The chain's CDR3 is CASSSLGATDTQYF. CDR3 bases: TGTGCCAGCAGTTCGCTCGGGGCCACAGATACGCAGTATTTT.

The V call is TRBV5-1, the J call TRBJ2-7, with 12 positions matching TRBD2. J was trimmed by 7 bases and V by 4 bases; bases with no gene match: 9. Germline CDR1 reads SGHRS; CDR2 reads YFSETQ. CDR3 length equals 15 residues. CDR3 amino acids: CASSRTTSGGPEQYF. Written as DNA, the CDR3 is TGCGCCAGCAGCCGTACAACTAGCGGGGGGCCAGAGCAGTACTTC.

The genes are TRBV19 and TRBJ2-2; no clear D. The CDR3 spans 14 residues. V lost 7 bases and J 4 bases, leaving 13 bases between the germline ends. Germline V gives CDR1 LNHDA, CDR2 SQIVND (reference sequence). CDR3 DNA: TGTGCCAGTAAATTCCTTTCCAGCACCGGGGAGCTGTTTTTT. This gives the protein CASKFLSSTGELFF.

The CDR3 protein is CASSFPGRTGELFF. In DNA, the CDR3 is TGTGCCAGCAGCTTCCCCGGCCGCACCGGGGAGCTGTTTTTT. The chain combines TRBV5-4 with TRBJ2-2, with no clear D. Trimming removed 2 bases at V and 4 bases at J, with 9 bases between. The CDR3 totals 14 residues. The germline V gene encodes CDR1 SGHNT and CDR2 YYREEE (reference sequence).

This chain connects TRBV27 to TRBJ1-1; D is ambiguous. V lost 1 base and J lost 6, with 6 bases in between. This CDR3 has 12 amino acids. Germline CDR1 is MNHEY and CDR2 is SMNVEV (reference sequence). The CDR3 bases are TGTGCCAGCAGTTTATTTGGTTCTGAAGCTTTCTTT. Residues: CASSLFGSEAFF.

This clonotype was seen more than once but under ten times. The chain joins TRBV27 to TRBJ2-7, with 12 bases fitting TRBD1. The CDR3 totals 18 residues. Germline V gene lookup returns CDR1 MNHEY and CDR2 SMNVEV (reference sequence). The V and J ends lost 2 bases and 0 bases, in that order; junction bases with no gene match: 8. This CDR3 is CASSLKPPGQGASYEQYV. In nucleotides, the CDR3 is TGTGCCAGCAGTTTAAAACCCCCGGGACAGGGGGCCTCCTACGAGCAGTACGTC.